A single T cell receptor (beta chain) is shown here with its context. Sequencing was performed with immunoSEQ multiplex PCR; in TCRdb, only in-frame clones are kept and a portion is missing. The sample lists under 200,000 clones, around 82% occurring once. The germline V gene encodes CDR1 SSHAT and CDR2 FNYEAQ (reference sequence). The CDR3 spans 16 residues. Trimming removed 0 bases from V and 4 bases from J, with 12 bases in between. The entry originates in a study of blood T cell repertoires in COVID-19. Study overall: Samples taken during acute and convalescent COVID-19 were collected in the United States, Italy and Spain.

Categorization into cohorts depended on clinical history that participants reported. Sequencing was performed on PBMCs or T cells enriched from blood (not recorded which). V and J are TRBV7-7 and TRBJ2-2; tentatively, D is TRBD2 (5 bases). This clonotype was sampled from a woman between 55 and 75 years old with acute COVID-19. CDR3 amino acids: CASSLASGSSTGELFF. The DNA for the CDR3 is TGTGCCAGCAGCTTAGCGTCGGGGTCGAGCACCGGGGAGCTGTTTTTT.